Each of the 29 T cell receptor beta chains below was sequenced from the same sample in a study of cytomegalovirus exposure and HLA in healthy donors. PCR employed 60 Vbeta and 13 Jbeta primers. Sequencing used immunoSEQ multiplex PCR; TCRdb keeps in-frame clones, though not all of them. The table has around 38,000 clones, roughly 67% seen once. Material for sequencing was PBMCs. These receptors were collected from a man aged 45-65 years in good health and CMV-seropositive.

This chain joins TRBV28 and TRBJ1-2, with D possibly matching TRBD1 (6 bases). V was pared by 3 bases and J by 4 bases, with 18 bases between. The CDR3 loop spans 16 amino acids. The germline V gene encodes CDR1 MDHEN and CDR2 SYDVKM. CDR3 protein: CASSLAEGRGSYGYTF. The DNA for the CDR3 is TGTGCCAGCAGTTTGGCTGAAGGGAGGGGGTCCTATGGCTACACCTTC.

The chain recombines TRBV4-2 with TRBJ1-4; TRBD1 might be the D (5 bases). Trimming removed 2 bases from V and 3 bases from J, with 13 bases in between. The CDR3 loop spans 16 amino acids. The V gene's germline CDR1 is LGHNA and CDR2 YNFKEQ. The CDR3, as DNA: TGTGCCAGCAGCCAAAGCGCAGGGACTTCTAATGAAAAACTGTTTTTT. Translated: CASSQSAGTSNEKLFF.

The rearrangement joins TRBV5-4 to TRBJ2-5; 9 bases match TRBD2. Looked up from germline, CDR1 is SGHNT and CDR2 is YYREEE (reference sequence). The CDR3 contains 14 residues. The J segment lost 2 bases and the V segment lost 7 bases, leaving 6 bases of the junction unmatched. CDR3 residues: CASRSGGGQETQYF. DNA for the CDR3: TGTGCCAGCCGTAGCGGGGGAGGACAAGAGACCCAGTACTTC.

The CDR3 DNA sequence: TGTGCCAGCAGCCCCCCGTGGACTAGCTCCTACGAGCAGTACTTC. Amino acids: CASSPPWTSSYEQYF. The gene calls are TRBV7-2 and TRBJ2-7; TRBD2 matches at 7 bases. Germline V gene data show CDR1 as SGHTA and CDR2 as FQGNSA. The CDR3 length is 15 residues. Trimming cost V 5 bases and J 0 bases; bases outside gene matches: 7. The complete variable domain, with remaining parts taken from reference TRBV7-2 and TRBJ2-7, reads GAGVSQSPSNKVTEKGKDVELRCDPISGHTALYWYRQSLGQGLEFLIYFQGNSAPDKSGLPSDRFSAERTGGSVSTLTIQRTQQEDSAVYLCASSPPWTSSYEQYFGPGTRLTVT.

This chain joins TRBV19 and TRBJ2-1; weak D call: TRBD1 (6 bases). Trimming removed 6 bases at V and 9 bases at J, with 18 bases between. The CDR3 has 14 residues. Germline-derived CDR1 and CDR2 are LNHDA and SQIVND (reference sequence). CDR3 amino acids: CASSRGTLSSEQFF. CDR3 sequence (DNA): TGTGCCAGTAGCCGAGGGACACTCTCAAGTGAGCAGTTCTTC.

This clone has more than one count but fewer than ten. This chain joins TRBV4-3 and TRBJ1-5; the D gene is possibly TRBD1 (6 bases). The CDR3 is made up of 15 amino acids. In germline, CDR1 is LGHNA, CDR2 YSLEER. V was trimmed by 2 bases and J by 5 bases, leaving 13 bases between them. CDR3 in amino acids: CASSQFQGRDQPQHF. CDR3 coding DNA: TGCGCCAGCAGCCAATTTCAGGGGCGGGATCAGCCCCAGCATTTT.

The V and J genes are TRBV29-1 and TRBJ1-1; D remains ambiguous. Germline V gene sequence: CDR1 SQVTM, CDR2 ANQGSEA. V dropped 5 bases and J dropped 3 bases, with 13 bases sitting between them. CDR3 length: 13 amino acids. The DNA of the CDR3 is TGCAGCGTTAGTGGGCTTTTCGACACTGAAGCTTTCTTT. Amino acid sequence: CSVSGLFDTEAFF.

This sequence joins TRBV30 and TRBJ2-5; 10 positions match TRBD2. The CDR3 totals 14 residues. The germline V gene has CDR1 GTSNPN and CDR2 SVGIG (reference sequence). With 3 bases clipped from V and 5 bases from J, the junction kept 6 bases outside the gene matches. The CDR3 DNA reads as TGTGCCTGGAGCAAGCGGGGGGGCCGCGAGACCCAGTACTTC. Encoded protein: CAWSKRGGRETQYF.

The chain combines TRBV6-1 with TRBJ2-3; 9 nucleotides align to TRBD1. The CDR3 covers 15 residues. J was trimmed by 2 bases and V by 6 bases; bases with no gene match: 6. Germline V gene sequence: CDR1 MNHNS, CDR2 SASEGT. CDR3 sequence (DNA): TGTGCCAGCAGAGAGGACAGGGGAAACACAGATACGCAGTATTTT. Its protein product is CASREDRGNTDTQYF.

CDR3 coding DNA: TGCAGCGTTGATCCGGGAGGAACAGATACGCAGTATTTT. Translating it yields CSVDPGGTDTQYF. V gene TRBV29-1 combines with J gene TRBJ2-3, with 7 positions matching TRBD2. Germline V gene data show CDR1 as SQVTM and CDR2 as ANQGSEA. Unmatched junction bases numbered 3, after V lost 3 bases and J lost 3 bases. The CDR3 loop spans 13 amino acids.

The chain is built from TRBV5-6 and TRBJ2-2, with 7 bases that match TRBD1. Germline CDR1 and CDR2: SGHDT and YYEEEE. V lost 2 bases, J lost 3 bases, and 7 bases stayed unmatched. This CDR3 has 16 residues. This CDR3 reads CASSLVGGADTGELFF. Here the CDR3 DNA reads TGTGCCAGCAGCTTAGTAGGGGGCGCGGACACCGGGGAGCTGTTTTTT.

The chain couples TRBV4-3 to TRBJ2-5; D ambiguous. The germline CDR1 and CDR2 sequences are LGHNA and YSLEER. V lost 0 bases and J lost 6, with 8 bases in between. The CDR3 has 13 residues. CDR3 protein: CASSQDDWQTQYF. CDR3 bases: TGCGCCAGCAGCCAAGATGATTGGCAGACCCAGTACTTC.

V gene TRBV27 combines with J gene TRBJ2-3; the D gene is possibly TRBD1 (5 bases). In germline, CDR1 is MNHEY, CDR2 SMNVEV (reference sequence). This CDR3 is 14 amino acids long. Trimming took off 2 bases at V and 4 bases at J, with 10 bases between the two ends. The CDR3 bases are TGTGCCAGCAGTTTAAGGGCAGGGCCAGATACGCAGTATTTT. This codes for CASSLRAGPDTQYF.

The chain employs TRBV6-5 and TRBJ1-3; 8 bases map to TRBD1. Germline V gives CDR1 MNHEY, CDR2 SVGAGI. V was clipped by 0 bases and J by 4 bases; unmatched bases: 5. This CDR3 comprises 16 residues. The CDR3 spells CASSYSSQGAGNTIYF. The CDR3 DNA is TGTGCCAGCAGTTACTCGAGCCAGGGGGCGGGAAACACCATATATTTT.

The CDR3 sequence: CAVGTGGRGGFHEQYF. The CDR3 DNA reads as TGTGCCGTCGGGACAGGGGGTCGCGGGGGGTTTCACGAGCAGTACTTC. This chain connects TRBV10-3 to TRBJ2-7, with TRBD1 matching over 11 bases. The V segment lost 11 bases and the J segment 5 bases; nucleotides outside the gene matches: 17. CDR3 length: 16 residues. Per germline, CDR1 ENHRY and CDR2 SYGVKD.

The rearrangement links TRBV25-1 to TRBJ2-6; D call uncertain. The CDR3 runs 13 residues. Germline CDR1 is MGHDK and CDR2 is SYGVNS. Trimming pared 4 bases from V and 3 bases from J, leaving 4 bases between. In DNA, the CDR3 is TGTGCCAGCAGTGGGCTTGGGGCCAACGTCCTGACTTTC. It codes for CASSGLGANVLTF.

This clone was detected only a few times. This chain joins TRBV7-6 and TRBJ1-1; the D is unclear. Deletions cut 4 bases from V and 5 bases from J, with 5 bases between. CDR3 length: 11 residues. CDR1 is SGHVS and CDR2 is FNYEAQ in the germline V gene. This chain's CDR3 is CASSSKTEAFF. DNA of the CDR3: TGTGCCAGCAGCTCCAAAACTGAAGCTTTCTTT.

The chain couples TRBV11-3 to TRBJ2-7; D might be TRBD1 (5 bases). CDR3 length equals 12 residues. V was shortened by 4 bases and J by 3 bases, with 7 bases between the two germline ends. Germline CDR1 is SGHNT and CDR2 is YENEEA. CDR3 coding DNA: TGTGCCAGCAGCTCGCAGGGCTACGAGCAGTACTTC. It is translated as CASSSQGYEQYF.

The chain combines TRBV14 with TRBJ2-5; D gene uncertain. The J call may be mistaken, given a closer DNA end match to TRBJ2-7. The CDR3 is made up of 15 amino acids. CDR1 is SGHDN, CDR2 FVKESK, per germline. CDR3 nucleotide sequence: TGTGCCAGCAGCCCCATGGCAGGTGTTTCCTACGAGCAGTACTTC. This codes for CASSPMAGVSYEQYF.

The chain employs TRBV19 and TRBJ1-2, with TRBD1 as a possible D gene (5 bases). V shed 3 bases and J shed 8 bases, with 19 bases lying between them. CDR3 length: 15 amino acids. Germline V gene lookup returns CDR1 LNHDA and CDR2 SQIVND (reference sequence). For the CDR3, the DNA is TGTGCCAGTAGTATCCCACAGCAGGGAGGGTACGGCTACACCTTC. This gives the protein CASSIPQQGGYGYTF.

The chain links TRBV7-9 to TRBJ2-5; no reliable D call. The CDR3 extends over 13 amino acids. Trimming removed 4 bases at V and 9 bases at J, with 15 bases between. Germline V lookup: CDR1 SEHNR, CDR2 FQNEAQ (reference sequence). The CDR3 loop reads CASSSSESEAQYF. The CDR3 bases are TGTGCCAGCAGCTCGTCCGAAAGTGAGGCCCAGTACTTC.

This chain uses TRBV4-1 with TRBJ2-3; 7 nucleotides agree with TRBD2. V gave up 0 bases and J gave up 6 bases; unmatched junction bases: 12. Germline-derived CDR1 and CDR2 are MGHRA and YSYEKL. The CDR3 has 17 amino acids. This chain's CDR3 is CASSQDLSSGRIDTQYF. The CDR3 region has the DNA TGCGCCAGCAGCCAAGATCTGAGTAGCGGGCGAATTGATACGCAGTATTTT.

The genes are TRBV29-1 and TRBJ2-5; possibly TRBD1 for D (7 bases). CDR1 and CDR2 from the germline V gene are SQVTM and ANQGSEA. The CDR3 consists of 14 residues. Trimming removed 8 bases at V and 5 bases at J, with 21 bases between. The CDR3 nucleotides are TGCAGCACCCAGGGGGGTGGCAGCGGGGAGACCCAGTACTTC. Translation gives CSTQGGGSGETQYF.

This clone was found a few times. The chain joins TRBV6-6 to TRBJ1-4; tentative D call: TRBD1 (5 bases). V was cut by 4 bases and J by 0 bases, with 9 bases left in between. Germline lookup yields CDR1 MNHNY and CDR2 SVGAGI (reference sequence). The CDR3 is made up of 15 amino acids. CDR3 residues: CASSFLRATNEKLFF. The CDR3 nucleotides are TGTGCCAGCAGTTTCCTCAGGGCAACTAATGAAAAACTGTTTTTT.

This chain connects TRBV28 to TRBJ1-5; D not resolved. Germline CDR1 MDHEN, CDR2 SYDVKM. Trimming took off 7 bases at V and 7 bases at J, with 17 bases between the two ends. The CDR3 covers 14 residues. CDR3 sequence reads: CASNERSLEQPQHF. For the CDR3, the DNA is TGTGCCAGCAATGAAAGGAGTTTGGAGCAGCCCCAGCATTTT.

The genes are TRBV5-1 and TRBJ2-3, with TRBD2 identical over 7 bases. CDR1 is SGHRS and CDR2 is YFSETQ in the germline V gene. The CDR3 contains 14 residues. After removal of 0 bases from V and 5 bases from J, the junction contained 3 bases not matched to a gene. This chain's CDR3 is CASSLVGGGDTQYF. The CDR3 DNA sequence: TGCGCCAGCAGCTTGGTGGGGGGGGGAGATACGCAGTATTTT.

This chain links TRBV27 with TRBJ1-1; TRBD1 is a possible D gene (5 bases). Deletions cut 1 base from V and 3 bases from J, with 9 bases between. The CDR3 totals 14 residues. Germline values: CDR1 MNHEY, CDR2 SMNVEV (reference sequence). CDR3 in amino acids: CASSLWGVDTEAFF. The CDR3 bases are TGTGCCAGCAGTTTATGGGGGGTTGACACTGAAGCTTTCTTT.

V and J are TRBV19 and TRBJ1-3; 8 bases agree with TRBD1. The CDR3 length is 14 residues. The germline V gene has CDR1 LNHDA and CDR2 SQIVND (reference sequence). With V trimmed by 9 bases and J by 0 bases, 4 bases remained unmatched. CDR3 protein: CASGGQDSGNTIYF. CDR3 nucleotide sequence: TGTGCCAGCGGGGGACAGGACTCTGGAAACACCATATATTTT.

This clone was seen a single time. V gene TRBV11-3 combines with J gene TRBJ2-3; D not certain. The germline CDR1 and CDR2 sequences are SGHNT and YENEEA. Trimming cost V 3 bases and J 3 bases, with 10 bases left between them. CDR3 size: 14 residues. The CDR3 DNA follows: TGTGCCAGCAGCTTGAGTCTCCCGACAGATACGCAGTATTTT. Translation gives CASSLSLPTDTQYF.